This T cell receptor (beta chain) was obtained from a study of PD-L1 blockade in urothelial cancer. At the level of the study: T cell content in blood samples showed a median of 141,255.

Measured with immunoSEQ multiplex PCR; TCRdb has only the in-frame clones, and not every one. The sample lists 90,000 or so clones; more than 80% were seen once. Time point in this sample: pretreatment peripheral blood. Sample: PBMCs, taken around atezolizumab (anti-PD-L1) treatment. This receptor was identified in a woman aged 80 or older with urothelial cancer.

As DNA, the CDR3 is TGCGCCAGCAGCCAAGAATGGGTGGGCAGGCTCTATGGCTACACCTTC. It is translated as CASSQEWVGRLYGYTF. The J gene is TRBJ1-2, the V gene TRBV4-1; D unclear. Germline V CDR1 and CDR2: MGHRA, YSYEKL. This CDR3 comprises 16 residues. Trimming took off 0 bases at V and 4 bases at J, with 15 bases between the two ends.